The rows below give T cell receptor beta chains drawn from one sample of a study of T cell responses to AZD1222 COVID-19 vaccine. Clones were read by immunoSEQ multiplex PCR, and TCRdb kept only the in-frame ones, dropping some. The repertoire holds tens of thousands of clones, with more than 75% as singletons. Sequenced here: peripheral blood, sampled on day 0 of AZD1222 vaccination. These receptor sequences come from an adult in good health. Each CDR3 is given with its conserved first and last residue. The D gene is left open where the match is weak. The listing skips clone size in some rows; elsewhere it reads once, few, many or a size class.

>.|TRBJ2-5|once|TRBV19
CASSIEGGETQYF
TGTGCCAGTAGTATAGAAGGGGGAGAGACCCAGTACTTC
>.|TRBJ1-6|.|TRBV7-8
CASSLSPRRDYNSPLHF
TGTGCCAGCAGCTTGTCGCCTCGGCGGGACTATAATTCACCCCTCCACTTT
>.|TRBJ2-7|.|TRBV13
CASSLDQGVPYEQYF
TGTGCCAGCAGCTTAGACCAGGGAGTCCCCTACGAGCAGTACTTC
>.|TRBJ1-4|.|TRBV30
CAWSVGGVGEKLFF
TGTGCCTGGAGTGTAGGGGGGGTTGGTGAAAAACTGTTTTTT
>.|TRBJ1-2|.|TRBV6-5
CASTRGAAFYGYTF
TGTGCCAGCACCCGGGGGGCGGCTTTCTATGGCTACACCTTC
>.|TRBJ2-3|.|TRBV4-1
CASSPAPRGGLDTQYF
TGCGCCAGCAGCCCGGCCCCTCGCGGGGGCTTAGATACGCAGTATTTT
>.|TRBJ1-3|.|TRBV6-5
CASSYDWQGGGNTIYF
TGTGCCAGCAGTTACGATTGGCAGGGAGGTGGAAACACCATATATTTT
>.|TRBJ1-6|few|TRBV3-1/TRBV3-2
CASSQGLKLHF
TGTGCCAGCAGCCAAGGTCTAAAGCTCCACTTT
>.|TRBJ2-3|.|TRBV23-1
CASSQSGQLGDTQYF
TGCGCCAGCAGTCAATCAGGCCAGCTTGGAGATACGCAGTATTTT
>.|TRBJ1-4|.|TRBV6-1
CASSENIQGRFNEKLFF
TGTGCCAGCAGTGAAAATATTCAGGGGCGATTCAATGAAAAACTGTTTTTT
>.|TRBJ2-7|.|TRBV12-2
CASRSSESQGVLSGNYEQYF
TGTGCAAGTCGCTCCTCCGAGAGCCAGGGCGTACTGTCCGGAAACTACGAGCAGTACTTC
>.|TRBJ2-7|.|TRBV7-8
CASSSKVGYGYEQYF
TGTGCCAGCAGCTCGAAGGTGGGATATGGGTACGAGCAGTACTTC
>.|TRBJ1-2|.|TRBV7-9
CASSSDSLANYGYTF
TGTGCCAGCAGCTCGGACAGCTTAGCTAACTATGGCTACACCTTC
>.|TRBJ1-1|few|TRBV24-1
CATSDRSVAFF
TGTGCCACCAGTGATAGGTCTGTAGCTTTCTTT
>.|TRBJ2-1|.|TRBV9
CASGETGTSYNEQFF
TGTGCCAGCGGGGAAACAGGGACCTCCTACAATGAGCAGTTCTTC
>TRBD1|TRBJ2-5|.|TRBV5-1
CASSFGQGDQETQYF
TGCGCCAGCAGCTTCGGACAGGGGGATCAAGAGACCCAGTACTTC
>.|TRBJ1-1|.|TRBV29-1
CSGSQGSSTEAFF
TGCAGCGGCTCACAGGGAAGTAGTACTGAAGCTTTCTTT
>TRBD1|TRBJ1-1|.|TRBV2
CASTTGTAEAFF
TGTGCCAGCACAACCGGGACAGCCGAAGCTTTCTTT
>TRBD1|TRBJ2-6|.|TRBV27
CASSPRTGPNVLTF
TGTGCCAGCAGTCCTCGGACAGGGCCCAACGTCCTGACTTTC
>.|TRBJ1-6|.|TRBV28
CASSSWTNLNSPLHF
TGTGCCAGCAGTTCGTGGACAAATTTGAATTCACCCCTCCACTTT
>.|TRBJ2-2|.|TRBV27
CASSISVIRSGFTGELFF
TGTGCCAGCAGCATCTCCGTTATTAGATCGGGTTTCACCGGGGAGCTGTTTTTT
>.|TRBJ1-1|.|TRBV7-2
CASSPTRARDTEAFF
TGTGCCAGCAGCCCCACCCGGGCCAGGGACACTGAAGCTTTCTTT
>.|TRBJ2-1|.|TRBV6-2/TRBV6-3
CASSNAGSPPYNEQFF
TGTGCCAGCAGTAACGCAGGGTCCCCCCCCTACAATGAGCAGTTCTTC
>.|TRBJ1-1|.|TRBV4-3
CASSQNPPNTEAFF
TGCGCCAGCAGCCAAAACCCACCGAACACTGAAGCTTTCTTT
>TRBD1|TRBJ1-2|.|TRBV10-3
CAISPQGAVGYTF
TGTGCCATCAGTCCCCAGGGGGCGGTTGGCTACACCTTC
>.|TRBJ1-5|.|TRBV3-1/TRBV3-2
CASSQGDQPQHF
TGTGCCAGCAGCCAAGGGGATCAGCCCCAGCATTTT
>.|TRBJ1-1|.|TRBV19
CASKRIENTEAFF
TGTGCCAGTAAACGGATAGAGAACACTGAAGCTTTCTTT
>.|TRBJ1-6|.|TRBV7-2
CASSLRGFPPLHF
TGTGCCAGCAGCTTAAGAGGGTTTCCACCCCTCCACTTT
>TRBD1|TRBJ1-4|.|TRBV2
CARRDRGFEKLFF
TGTGCCCGCCGGGACAGGGGCTTTGAAAAACTGTTTTTT
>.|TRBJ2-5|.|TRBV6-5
CASISREQETQYF
TGTGCCAGCATTTCGAGGGAGCAAGAGACCCAGTACTTC
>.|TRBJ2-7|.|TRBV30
CAWSVGTYEQYF
TGTGCCTGGAGTGTAGGAACCTACGAGCAGTACTTC
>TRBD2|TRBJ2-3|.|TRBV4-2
CASSQDYTGGRADTQYF
TGTGCCAGCAGCCAAGATTATACGGGGGGGCGTGCAGATACGCAGTATTTT
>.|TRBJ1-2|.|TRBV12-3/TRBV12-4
CASSFSGGYGYTF
TGTGCCAGCAGTTTTTCGGGGGGTTATGGCTACACCTTC
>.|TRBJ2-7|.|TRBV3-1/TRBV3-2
CASSQGGYEQYF
TGTGCCAGCAGCCAAGGGGGGTACGAGCAGTACTTC
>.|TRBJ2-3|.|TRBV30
CAWALEETDTQYF
TGTGCCTGGGCTCTTGAGGAGACAGATACGCAGTATTTT
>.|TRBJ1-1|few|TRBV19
CASSGFVDTEAFF
TGTGCCAGTAGTGGTTTTGTAGACACTGAAGCTTTCTTT
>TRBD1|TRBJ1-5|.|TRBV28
CASRTWTGGSQPQHF
TGTGCCAGCAGGACATGGACAGGGGGCTCTCAGCCCCAGCATTTT
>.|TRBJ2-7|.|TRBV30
CAWSVRLNYEQYF
TGTGCCTGGAGTGTACGGCTGAACTACGAGCAGTACTTC
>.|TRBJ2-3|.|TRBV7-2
CASSFRAPGDTQYF
TGTGCCAGCAGCTTCCGGGCCCCTGGGGATACGCAGTATTTT
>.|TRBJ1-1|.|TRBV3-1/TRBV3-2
CASSQVHTEAFF
TGTGCCAGCAGCCAAGTACACACTGAAGCTTTCTTT
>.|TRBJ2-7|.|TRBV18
CASSPSTLEQYF
TGTGCCAGCTCACCAAGCACCCTCGAGCAGTACTTC
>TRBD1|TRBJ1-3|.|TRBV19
CASHRGISGNTIYF
TGTGCCAGTCACAGGGGAATCTCTGGAAACACCATATATTTT
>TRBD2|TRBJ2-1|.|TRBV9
CASSVLAGGHEQFF
TGTGCCAGCAGCGTACTAGCGGGGGGCCATGAGCAGTTCTTC
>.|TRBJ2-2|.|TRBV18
CASSPQTATGELFF
TGTGCCAGCTCACCTCAGACAGCTACCGGGGAGCTGTTTTTT
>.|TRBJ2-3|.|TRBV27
CASSFLSSTDTQYF
TGTGCCAGCAGTTTCCTCTCGAGCACAGATACGCAGTATTTT
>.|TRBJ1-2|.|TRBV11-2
CASSLDNRGYTF
TGTGCCAGCAGCTTAGATAACAGGGGCTACACCTTC